The TCR beta chain under discussion was sequenced for a study of control samples from healthy donors and cancer patients. Per germline, CDR1 MDHEN and CDR2 SYDVKM. V lost 6 bases and J lost 0, with 11 bases in between. The CDR3 runs 14 residues. The method was immunoSEQ multiplex PCR; TCRdb's version includes in-frame clones alone and lacks a portion of them. The data show some 220,000 clones, 85% to 95% seen once. The TCR comes from a man aged 45-60 years in good health. The rearrangement uses TRBV28 and TRBJ1-1, with D tentatively TRBD1 (5 bases). The sequenced material came from blood. The CDR3: CASREGRLNTEAFF. The CDR3 nucleotides are TGTGCCAGCAGGGAGGGACGTCTGAACACTGAAGCTTTCTTT.